Listed here is a single T cell receptor (beta chain). The CDR3 has 16 amino acids. Trimming cost V 4 bases and J 3 bases, with 20 bases left between them. In germline, CDR1 is SGHRS, CDR2 YFSETQ. This sample is part of a study of response to subunit inactivated influenza vaccine. TCRdb re-analysed the RT-PCR reads in MiXCR, keeping a single row per CDR3 protein. The sample holds roughly 550,000 distinct CDR3 sequences, under 25% seen once. These data were likewise used in another study, on T cells expressing NK-cell markers. Per that paper: What made the TCR beta cDNA was 5'RACE template switching with UMIs.

The sequence came from a man aged 45-60 years who received an inactivated influenza vaccine. This material consisted of CD4+ T cells sorted from PBMCs, taken 11 to 12 days after vaccination. This chain connects TRBV5-1 to TRBJ2-7; D perhaps matches TRBD2 (6 bases). The CDR3 loop reads CASSLGRSGGVYEQYF. The CDR3, as DNA: TGCGCCAGCAGCCTCGGCCGGAGCGGAGGGGTCTACGAGCAGTACTTC.